The 25 T cell receptor beta chains reported below all come from one sample, sequenced in a study of technical replicates of blood from several donors. Clones were read by immunoSEQ multiplex PCR, and TCRdb kept only the in-frame ones, dropping some. This table holds 59,000 or so clones, around 95% found once. The sample comprised PBMCs. Receptors originate from a human donor in good health. Some clones in this sample may be carry-over from other donors' samples.

The chain combines TRBV7-8 with TRBJ1-5; TRBD1 matches at 8 bases. Germline V gene lookup returns CDR1 SGHVS and CDR2 FQNEAQ. The V and J ends lost 2 bases and 4 bases, in that order; junction bases with no gene match: 4. This CDR3 spans 15 amino acids. DNA of the CDR3: TGTGCCAGCAGCTTAAGGACAGGGCCAAATCAGCCCCAGCATTTT. It codes for CASSLRTGPNQPQHF.

The rearrangement links TRBV7-2 to TRBJ2-7; D gene ambiguous. CDR1 is SGHTA and CDR2 is FQGNSA in the germline V gene. The CDR3 runs 15 residues. V was clipped by 5 bases and J by 5 bases, with 19 bases between them. CDR3 sequence reads: CASSPVSAFSHEQYF. The CDR3 bases are TGTGCCAGCAGCCCTGTGTCTGCGTTTTCCCACGAGCAGTACTTC.

The chain uses TRBV7-9 and TRBJ2-2, with 7 bases fitting TRBD1. Germline assignment: CDR1 SEHNR and CDR2 FQNEAQ (reference sequence). This CDR3 has 18 residues. V shed 2 bases and J 0 bases; nucleotides not matched to a gene: 9. The CDR3 DNA follows: TGTGCCAGCAGCTTACCCCGGACAGGCCCCACGAACACCGGGGAGCTGTTTTTT. Translation: CASSLPRTGPTNTGELFF.

The V and J genes are TRBV19 and TRBJ2-7; maybe TRBD1 (6 bases). V dropped 1 base and J dropped 3 bases, with 13 bases sitting between them. Germline CDR1 reads LNHDA; CDR2 reads SQIVND (reference sequence). The CDR3 has 15 amino acids. The CDR3 DNA sequence: TGTGCCAGTAGTATAGCCTCCGGACAGATCTACGAGCAGTACTTC. This gives the protein CASSIASGQIYEQYF.

The chain is built from TRBV5-6 and TRBJ2-1, with TRBD2 as a possible D gene (5 bases). The V and J ends lost 1 base and 3 bases respectively, with 8 bases between them. The germline CDR1 and CDR2 sequences are SGHDT and YYEEEE. This CDR3 region has 14 residues. This CDR3 is CASSLRRNYNEQFF. The CDR3 nucleotides read TGTGCCAGCAGCTTGAGGAGGAACTACAATGAGCAGTTCTTC.

The J gene is TRBJ1-1, the V gene TRBV30, with D perhaps TRBD1 (6 bases). The CDR3 contains 12 residues. V lost 1 base and J 4 bases, leaving 7 bases between the germline ends. Germline loops: CDR1 GTSNPN, CDR2 SVGIG (reference sequence). CDR3 amino acids: CAWSDRVTEAFF. The CDR3 bases are TGTGCCTGGAGTGACAGGGTCACTGAAGCTTTCTTT.

This clone was detected a few times. The J gene is TRBJ1-2, the V gene TRBV23-1, with 8 bases aligning to TRBD1. TRBV23-1 is placed among ORFs of uncertain function. The CDR3 contains 19 residues. V gave up 0 bases and J gave up 3 bases; unmatched junction bases: 15. CDR3 DNA sequence: TGCGCCAGCAGTCAATCAGGGGGGGGGAGGTTACAGGGGGACTATGGCTACACCTTC. This sequence encodes CASSQSGGGRLQGDYGYTF.

The V and J genes are TRBV27 and TRBJ1-2; 9 bases are a match to TRBD1. CDR1 is MNHEY and CDR2 is SMNVEV in the germline V gene (reference sequence). The junction had 3 bases not matched to a gene; V was cut back by 0 bases and J by 4 bases. This CDR3 spans 15 amino acids. CDR3 protein: CASSLSGDRVYGYTF. The CDR3 bases are TGTGCCAGCAGTTTATCTGGGGACAGGGTCTATGGCTACACCTTC.

The genes are TRBV4-3 and TRBJ2-5; tentatively, D is TRBD2 (5 bases). The CDR3 is 17 amino acids. CDR1 and CDR2 (germline): LGHNA, YSLEER. V was pared by 4 bases and J by 3 bases, with 21 bases between. The CDR3, as DNA: TGCGCCAGCAGCCCGGGCCCCCTACTAGAGGATAAAGAGACCCAGTACTTC. It specifies CASSPGPLLEDKETQYF.

The genes are TRBV5-4 and TRBJ2-5; 11 nucleotides match TRBD2. Per the germline V gene, CDR1 is SGHNT and CDR2 is YYREEE (reference sequence). V shed 4 bases and J 2 bases; nucleotides not matched to a gene: 4. CDR3 length: 15 residues. The CDR3 coding sequence is TGTGCCAGCAGCCTAAGACTAGCGGGGCAAGAGACCCAGTACTTC. Translating it yields CASSLRLAGQETQYF.

J is TRBJ1-2 and V is TRBV2, with TRBD1 matching 9 bases. This CDR3 contains 13 residues. The ends lost 8 bases at V and 5 bases at J; junction bases unmatched: 6. Germline values: CDR1 SNHLY, CDR2 FYNNEI. The CDR3 sequence is CASRQGVSYGYTF. Written as DNA, the CDR3 is TGTGCCAGCCGACAGGGGGTTTCGTATGGCTACACCTTC.

The chain carries TRBV10-1 and TRBJ2-7; TRBD2 aligns across 16 bases. CDR1 is WNHNN and CDR2 is SYGVQD in the germline V gene (reference sequence). V was clipped by 6 bases and J by 5 bases; unmatched bases: 16. The CDR3 consists of 19 residues. This chain's CDR3 is CASSDTGTSGRALFDEQYF. The CDR3 DNA reads as TGCGCCAGCAGCGACACCGGGACTAGCGGGAGGGCCTTGTTCGACGAGCAGTACTTC.

The V and J genes are TRBV6-5 and TRBJ1-1; D is ambiguous. In germline, CDR1 is MNHEY, CDR2 SVGAGI. V was cut by 5 bases and J by 3 bases, with 13 bases left in between. This CDR3 comprises 14 residues. The CDR3 region is CASSPPGGYTEAFF. As DNA, the CDR3 is TGTGCCAGCAGTCCCCCGGGTGGATACACTGAAGCTTTCTTT.

The rearrangement links TRBV27 to TRBJ2-7; tentative D call: TRBD2 (6 bases). The CDR3 length is 14 residues. CDR1 MNHEY and CDR2 SMNVEV come from the germline V gene (reference sequence). Trimming took off 7 bases at V and 0 bases at J, with 13 bases between the two ends. CDR3 loop: CASKASDYSYEQYF. As DNA, the CDR3 is TGTGCCAGCAAGGCTAGCGATTACTCCTACGAGCAGTACTTC.

V is TRBV28 and J is TRBJ1-2, with 9 nucleotides matching TRBD1. CDR1 and CDR2 from the germline V gene are MDHEN and SYDVKM. The J segment lost 2 bases and the V segment lost 10 bases, leaving 5 bases of the junction unmatched. The CDR3 is 13 amino acids. DNA for the CDR3: TGTGCCACCACGGACAGGGGCAACTATGGCTACACCTTC. It encodes CATTDRGNYGYTF.

V is TRBV6-5 and J is TRBJ1-2, with 10 positions matching TRBD1. V gave up 8 bases and J gave up 4 bases; unmatched junction bases: 4. In germline, CDR1 is MNHEY, CDR2 SVGAGI. This CDR3 contains 13 residues. In DNA form, the CDR3 reads TGTGCCAGCCGGGACAGGGGACCCTATGGCTACACCTTC. It codes for CASRDRGPYGYTF.

The chain carries TRBV4-3 and TRBJ2-7; D perhaps matches TRBD1 (6 bases). The CDR3 totals 13 residues. V gave up 4 bases and J gave up 4 bases, with 11 bases separating them. Looked up from germline, CDR1 is LGHNA and CDR2 is YSLEER. Here the CDR3 DNA reads TGCGCCAGCAGCCGTATCAGGGGATACGAGCAGTACTTC. Encoded protein: CASSRIRGYEQYF.

For the CDR3, the DNA is TGTGCCAGCAGCTTACGGGGCGGGGGGATCACAGATACGCAGTATTTT. Residues: CASSLRGGGITDTQYF. The chain links TRBV11-2 to TRBJ2-3; 8 bases are shared with TRBD2. Germline loops: CDR1 SGHAT, CDR2 FQNNGV. J was trimmed by 2 bases and V by 2 bases; bases with no gene match: 6. The length of the CDR3 is 16 residues. Variable domain in full (rest from reference TRBV11-2 and TRBJ2-3): EAGVAQSPRYKIIEKRQSVAFWCNPISGHATLYWYQQILGQGPKLLIQFQNNGVVDDSQLPKDRFSAERLKGVDSTLKIQPAKLEDSAVYLCASSLRGGGITDTQYFGPGTRLTVL.

CDR3: CASSSTRAPQETQYF. The DNA for the CDR3 is TGCGCCAGCAGTTCCACCAGGGCACCACAAGAGACCCAGTACTTC. The chain uses TRBV5-1 and TRBJ2-5; weak D call: TRBD1 (5 bases). Germline loops: CDR1 SGHRS, CDR2 YFSETQ. CDR3 length: 15 amino acids. The V and J ends lost 5 bases and 2 bases respectively, with 16 bases between them.

The genes are TRBV5-4 and TRBJ2-5; TRBD1 agrees at 8 bases. The length of the CDR3 is 14 residues. The germline V gene has CDR1 SGHNT and CDR2 YYREEE (reference sequence). Losses at the gene ends were 4 bases for V and 1 base for J; bases not matched to a gene: 3. The CDR3 sequence: CASSPQGGQETQYF. CDR3 nucleotides: TGTGCCAGCAGCCCACAGGGGGGCCAAGAGACCCAGTACTTC.

This rearrangement joins TRBV5-4 to TRBJ1-2; D perhaps matches TRBD1 (5 bases). CDR1 SGHNT and CDR2 YYREEE come from the germline V gene (reference sequence). With 4 bases removed from V and 1 base from J, the gap between germline ends came to 8 bases. The CDR3 totals 13 residues. CDR3 residues: CASSPTVNYGYTF. The DNA for the CDR3 is TGTGCCAGCAGCCCGACAGTTAACTATGGCTACACCTTC. The whole variable domain, filled in from reference TRBV5-4 and TRBJ1-2, reads ETGVTQSPTHLIKTRGQQVTLRCSSQSGHNTVSWYQQALGQGPQFIFQYYREEENGRGNFPPRFSGLQFPNYSSELNVNALELDDSALYLCASSPTVNYGYTFGSGTRLTVV.

This sequence joins TRBV5-4 and TRBJ2-7; TRBD2 aligns across 12 bases. The CDR3 runs to 15 residues. After removal of 7 bases from V and 2 bases from J, the junction contained 7 bases not matched to a gene. The germline CDR1 and CDR2 sequences are SGHNT and YYREEE (reference sequence). CDR3 bases: TGTGCCAGCGGAAAGACTAGCGGGGGAACCTACGAGCAGTACTTC. Translated, it gives CASGKTSGGTYEQYF.

The chain carries TRBV10-3 and TRBJ2-2, with TRBD2 as a possible D gene (7 bases). The germline CDR1 and CDR2 sequences are ENHRY and SYGVKD. The germline V and J ends were trimmed by 8 bases and 5 bases, with 18 bases remaining between them. The CDR3 has 15 residues. CDR3 sequence reads: CAIRGASGETGELFF. The CDR3 coding sequence is TGTGCCATCCGGGGGGCCAGCGGAGAAACCGGGGAGCTGTTTTTT.

V usage is TRBV7-2 and J usage is TRBJ2-6; 7 bases are shared with TRBD1. With V trimmed by 5 bases and J by 0 bases, 1 base remained unmatched. Germline-derived CDR1 and CDR2 are SGHTA and FQGNSA. The CDR3 runs 15 residues. CDR3 DNA: TGTGCCAGCAGCCGGGACAGCTCTGGGGCCAACGTCCTGACTTTC. Residues: CASSRDSSGANVLTF.

The V and J genes are TRBV19 and TRBJ1-2, with 8 bases aligning to TRBD1. Germline lookup yields CDR1 LNHDA and CDR2 SQIVND (reference sequence). J lost 2 bases, V lost 5 bases, and 10 bases had no gene match. This CDR3 has 16 residues. CDR3 coding DNA: TGTGCCAGTAGTGACAGACGGACAGGGAGAAACTATGGCTACACCTTC. Protein: CASSDRRTGRNYGYTF.